Many counts were recorded for the clone carrying this TCR beta chain. This CDR3 comprises 15 residues. Germline lookup yields CDR1 DFQATT and CDR2 SNEGSKA (reference sequence). The V gene lost 1 base and the J gene lost 3 bases, with 13 bases spanning the gap. This entry is derived from a study of Graves' ophthalmopathy and Graves' hyperthyroidism. The study amplified TCR beta CDR3 regions using RNA transcripts. First-round RT-PCR used HTBI primers; second-round multiplex PCR followed. Each CDR3 protein is one row after TCRdb ran MiXCR on the multiplex PCR reads. The sample lists 150,000 to 200,000 distinct CDR3 sequences, about 40% occurring once.

The sample taken for sequencing was peripheral blood. This chain links TRBV20-1 with TRBJ1-3, with D possibly being TRBD1 (5 bases). This sequence was found in a woman in her thirties or forties with Graves' ophthalmopathy. In DNA form, the CDR3 reads TGCAGTGCTAGAGTCCCGGGAGGGGTTGGAAACACCATATATTTT. The encoded protein is CSARVPGGVGNTIYF.